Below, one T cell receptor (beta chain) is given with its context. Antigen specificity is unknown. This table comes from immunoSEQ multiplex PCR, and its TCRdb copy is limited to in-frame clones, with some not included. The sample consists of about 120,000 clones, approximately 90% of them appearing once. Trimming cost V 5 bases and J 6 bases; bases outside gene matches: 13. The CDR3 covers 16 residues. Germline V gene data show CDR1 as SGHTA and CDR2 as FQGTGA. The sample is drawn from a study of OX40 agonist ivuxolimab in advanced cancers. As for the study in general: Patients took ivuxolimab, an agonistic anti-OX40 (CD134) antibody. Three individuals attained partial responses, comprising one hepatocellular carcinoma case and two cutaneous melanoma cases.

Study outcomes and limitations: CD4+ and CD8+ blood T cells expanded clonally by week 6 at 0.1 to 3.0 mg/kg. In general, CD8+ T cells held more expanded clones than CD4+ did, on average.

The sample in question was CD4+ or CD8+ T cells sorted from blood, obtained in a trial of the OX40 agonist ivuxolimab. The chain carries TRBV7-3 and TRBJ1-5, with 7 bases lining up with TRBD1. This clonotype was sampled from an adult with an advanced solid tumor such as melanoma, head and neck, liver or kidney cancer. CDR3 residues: CASSPAATGRGQPQHF. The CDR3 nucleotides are TGTGCCAGCAGCCCAGCCGCGACAGGGAGGGGTCAGCCCCAGCATTTT.